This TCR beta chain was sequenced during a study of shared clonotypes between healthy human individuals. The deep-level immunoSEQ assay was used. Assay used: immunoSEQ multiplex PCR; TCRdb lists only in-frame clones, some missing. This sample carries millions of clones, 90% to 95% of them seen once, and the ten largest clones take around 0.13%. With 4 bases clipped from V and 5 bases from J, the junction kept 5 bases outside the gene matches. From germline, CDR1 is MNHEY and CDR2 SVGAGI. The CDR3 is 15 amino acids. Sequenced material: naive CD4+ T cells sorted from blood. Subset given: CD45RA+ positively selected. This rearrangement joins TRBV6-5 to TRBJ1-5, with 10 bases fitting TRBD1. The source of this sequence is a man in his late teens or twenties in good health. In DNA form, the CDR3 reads TGTGCCAGCAGTTCCTCCGGGACAGGGGATCAGCCCCAGCATTTT. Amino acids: CASSSSGTGDQPQHF.